The 9 T cell receptor beta chains in this list originate from one sample, sequenced in a study of T-cell memory formation after mild COVID-19 (dated by TCRdb to about 2021). The method behind the library was 5' RACE. TCRdb lists the instrument as Illumina NovaSeq 6000. Using fastp trimming at Q25 and MiXCR clonotype assembly, TCRdb reanalyzed the public sequencing data and kept in-frame beta chains. One record per CDR3 amino acid sequence lists the most common genes and DNA. The sample has 360,000 or so distinct CDR3 sequences on record, under 30% of them singletons. The ten largest clonotypes hold about 13% of the sample. Sequencing used PBMCs or a T cell subset sorted from them (not recorded which). The receptor source for this set is an adult woman who had mild COVID-19 (a few samples of this study predate the infection). The sample titles of this study are shuffled in the database, so cell type and time point are left out; the donor was told from shared clones.

CDR3 in DNA: TGTGCCATCAGCGACGGGGGGAGGGATACGCAGTATTTT. Protein: CAISDGGRDTQYF. The rearrangement joins TRBV10-3 to TRBJ2-3, with 7 bases that match TRBD2. J lost 6 bases, V lost 6 bases, and 6 bases had no gene match. Germline CDR1 ENHRY, CDR2 SYGVKD. The length of the CDR3 is 13 residues.

The V and J genes are TRBV6-1 and TRBJ2-7; 8 bases are a match to TRBD1. The CDR3 covers 14 residues. With V trimmed by 6 bases and J by 3 bases, 7 bases remained unmatched. Germline values: CDR1 MNHNS, CDR2 SASEGT. The CDR3 reads CASSAPGQGYEQYF. In nucleotides, the CDR3 is TGTGCCAGCAGCGCCCCTGGACAGGGCTACGAGCAGTACTTC.

Only a few counts were recorded for this clonotype. The chain couples TRBV12-3 or TRBV12-4 to TRBJ2-7; D is perhaps TRBD1 or TRBD2 (5 bases each). Trimming pared 5 bases from V and 4 bases from J, leaving 18 bases between. The CDR3 runs 15 residues. The CDR3 nucleotides are TGTGCCAGCAGTAAGGGACCGGGCTACCAATACGAGCAGTACTTC. Amino acid sequence: CASSKGPGYQYEQYF.

The chain combines TRBV5-1 with TRBJ2-3; TRBD2 matches at 9 bases. Unmatched junction bases numbered 5, after V lost 0 bases and J lost 3 bases. Germline loops: CDR1 SGHRS, CDR2 YFSETQ. The CDR3 loop spans 16 amino acids. The CDR3 sequence is CASSLDSGGQTDTQYF. CDR3 DNA sequence: TGCGCCAGCAGCTTGGACAGCGGGGGGCAGACAGATACGCAGTATTTT.

The chain links TRBV4-2 to TRBJ2-7; D is unresolved. V was trimmed by 6 bases and J by 2 bases, leaving 11 bases between them. This CDR3 contains 13 residues. The germline CDR1 and CDR2 sequences are LGHNA and YNFKEQ. The CDR3 protein is CASSLDLTYEQYF. The CDR3 DNA sequence: TGTGCCAGCAGTCTGGACCTGACCTACGAGCAGTACTTC.

There are a few counts of this clonotype. The rearrangement uses TRBV5-6 and TRBJ1-2; 9 bases align to TRBD1. Per germline, CDR1 SGHDT and CDR2 YYEEEE. This CDR3 is built from 13 residues. The V gene end was trimmed by 3 bases and the J gene end by 8 bases; junction bases not matched to a gene: 5. The CDR3 bases are TGTGCCAGCAGCTATGGGACAGGGCGAGGCTACACCTTC. It translates to CASSYGTGRGYTF.

This clonotype was seen repeatedly, ten times or more. This chain joins TRBV20-1 and TRBJ2-1; 9 nucleotides align to TRBD1. J lost 4 bases, V lost 8 bases, and 6 bases had no gene match. The CDR3 is 13 amino acids. The V gene's germline CDR1 is DFQATT and CDR2 SNEGSKA (reference sequence). Here the CDR3 DNA reads TGCAGTCAACAGGGGGCCTCGTACAATGAGCAGTTCTTC. Amino acid sequence: CSQQGASYNEQFF.

This clonotype occurred a few times. As DNA, the CDR3 is TGTGCCAGCAGCTTGAGGCAGGGGTCGGACATTCAGTACTTC. Translation gives CASSLRQGSDIQYF. V and J are TRBV5-5 and TRBJ2-4; possibly TRBD1 for D (6 bases). The CDR3 length is 14 residues. Per the germline V gene, CDR1 is SGHKS and CDR2 is YYEKEE (reference sequence). Trimming cost V 1 base and J 8 bases, with 13 bases left between them.

The CDR3 DNA reads as TGTGCCAGCAGCTTATCCCAGGAGGGTTGGGGATTGAACACTGAAGCTTTCTTT. This sequence encodes CASSLSQEGWGLNTEAFF. This chain joins TRBV13 and TRBJ1-1; D gene uncertain. Trimming shortened V by 2 bases and J by 0 bases, and 19 bases separated the two germline ends. The germline CDR1 and CDR2 sequences are PRHDT and FYEKMQ (reference sequence). The CDR3 totals 18 residues.